This TCR beta chain was captured in a study of cytomegalovirus exposure and HLA in healthy donors. Sequencing used immunoSEQ multiplex PCR; TCRdb keeps in-frame clones, though not all of them. The table lists about 150,000 clones, about 88% of them singletons. The germline V gene has CDR1 MNHEY and CDR2 SMNVEV (reference sequence). CDR3 length: 13 amino acids. Trimming removed 5 bases from V and 5 bases from J; junction bases left unmatched: 4. To note about this clone: Its antigen is not known.

Notes on the study in general: It was 164 TCR beta chains that were listed as cytomegalovirus-associated.

The TCR was taken from a man between 18 and 29 years old in good health and CMV-seronegative. The chain recombines TRBV27 with TRBJ2-5, with 8 nucleotides matching TRBD1. The sequenced material came from PBMCs. The CDR3 loop reads CASSETGEETQYF. For the CDR3, the DNA is TGTGCCAGCAGTGAGACAGGGGAGGAGACCCAGTACTTC.